These T cell receptor beta chains were read from a single sample in a study of cytomegalovirus exposure and HLA in healthy donors. Method: immunoSEQ multiplex PCR; TCRdb's copy keeps in-frame clones and lacks some. The sample carries under 200,000 clones, around 79% recorded once. Material: PBMCs. These receptors were taken from a male donor in good health and CMV-seropositive. Both conserved end residues are part of each CDR3. The D gene is left open where the match is weak. Clone size, where shown, is once, few, many, or a class for clones that have expanded.

d_gene	len	j_gene	abundance	v_gene	CDR3aa	CDR3nt
.	13	TRBJ2-1	few	TRBV5-4	CASSSTGLNEQFF	TGTGCCAGCAGCTCTACAGGGCTAAATGAGCAGTTCTTC
.	16	TRBJ2-1	.	TRBV5-6	CASSSKPWSSYNEQFF	TGTGCCAGCAGCTCCAAACCTTGGAGCTCCTACAATGAGCAGTTCTTC
TRBD1	15	TRBJ1-5	.	TRBV27	CASSLDRGGDQPQHF	TGTGCCAGCAGTCTCGACAGGGGGGGAGATCAGCCCCAGCATTTT
TRBD1	16	TRBJ2-2	.	TRBV18	CASSPRQGRDTGELFF	TGTGCCAGCTCCCCCCGACAGGGAAGGGACACCGGGGAGCTGTTTTTT
TRBD1	14	TRBJ2-5	.	TRBV9	CASSAGTGQETQYF	TGTGCCAGCAGCGCAGGGACAGGCCAAGAGACCCAGTACTTC
TRBD2	14	TRBJ2-3	.	TRBV18	CASSPSGNTDTQYF	TGTGCCAGCTCACCAAGCGGGAACACAGATACGCAGTATTTT
TRBD2	19	TRBJ2-1	.	TRBV4-2	CASSQGASGRGGSYNEQFF	TGTGCCAGCAGCCAAGGGGCTAGCGGGAGGGGGGGGTCCTACAATGAGCAGTTCTTC
TRBD1	12	TRBJ1-2	.	TRBV9	CASTGTGPSRTF	TGTGCCAGCACCGGGACAGGACCCTCTAGAACCTTC
TRBD1	15	TRBJ1-1	.	TRBV7-8	CASSLSQGRNTEAFF	TGTGCCAGCAGCTTATCACAGGGGCGCAATACTGAAGCTTTCTTT
.	14	TRBJ2-7	.	TRBV9	CASSVSSRSGEQYF	TGTGCCAGCAGCGTATCTTCTCGGTCTGGCGAGCAGTACTTC
.	18	TRBJ1-2	once	TRBV7-6	CASSLETAYLPNNYGYTF	TGTGCCAGCAGCTTAGAGACAGCTTATCTTCCCAACAACTATGGCTACACCTTC
.	12	TRBJ2-7	.	TRBV7-2	CASSSLTYEQYF	TGTGCCAGCAGCTCACTTACCTACGAGCAGTACTTC
.	13	TRBJ2-6	.	TRBV7-3	CASSFRGANVLTF	TGTGCCAGCAGCTTCCGTGGGGCCAACGTCCTGACTTTC
.	13	TRBJ1-1	.	TRBV6-1	CASGAGKNTEAFF	TGTGCCAGCGGCGCCGGGAAGAACACTGAAGCTTTCTTT
.	15	TRBJ1-1	.	TRBV5-4	CASRPAGALNTEAFF	TGTGCCAGCAGACCCGCGGGGGCTCTAAACACTGAAGCTTTCTTT
TRBD2	14	TRBJ2-3	once	TRBV28	CASSLTLAGHTQYF	TGTGCCAGCAGTTTAACGTTAGCGGGACATACGCAGTATTTT
TRBD2	17	TRBJ2-2	once	TRBV4-2	CASSYGLAGSGTGELFF	TGTGCCAGCAGCTACGGACTAGCGGGATCGGGCACCGGGGAGCTGTTTTTT
TRBD1	13	TRBJ1-1	.	TRBV6-1	CASSETGGKQAFF	TGTGCCAGCAGTGAAACAGGGGGTAAACAAGCTTTCTTT
.	15	TRBJ1-6	.	TRBV6-1	CASRIQGDYNSPLHF	TGTGCCAGCAGGATACAGGGAGATTATAATTCACCCCTCCACTTT
TRBD1	15	TRBJ2-7	once	TRBV5-6	CASSLVPTGTYEQYF	TGTGCCAGCAGCTTGGTTCCGACAGGGACCTACGAGCAGTACTTC
TRBD2	15	TRBJ2-1	.	TRBV6-5	CASSYASGGNNEQFF	TGTGCCAGCAGTTACGCGTCGGGAGGTAACAATGAGCAGTTCTTC
TRBD1	14	TRBJ1-1	.	TRBV10-3	CAISPGQGAPEAFF	TGTGCCATCAGTCCGGGACAGGGAGCCCCTGAAGCTTTCTTT
.	13	TRBJ2-3	.	TRBV10-3	CAISESLAPSRYF	TGTGCCATCAGTGAGTCCTTGGCACCTAGCAGGTATTTT
.	13	TRBJ2-1	.	TRBV7-3	CASSLQGYNEQFF	TGTGCCAGCAGCTTACAGGGCTACAATGAGCAGTTCTTC